This TCR beta chain was sequenced for a study of shared clonotypes between healthy human individuals. About the study: Per donor, CD8 memory used one plate, CD8 naive used two, CD4 memory used three and CD4 naive used three. Study-level findings and limits: Clonotype sharing across donors was expected to vary with sequencing depth.

After removal of 6 bases from V and 14 bases from J, the junction contained 7 bases not matched to a gene. The CDR3 runs to 12 residues. In germline, CDR1 is SGHAT, CDR2 FQNNGV. Produced via immunoSEQ multiplex PCR; TCRdb's table is partial and in-frame only. This sample has just over 2,000,000 clones, with 95% found just once. Only Caucasian adults living in Nashville, Tennessee made up the donor group. The investigators split CD4+ cells into a CD45RA+ naive subset and a CD45RA-negative memory subset. Worth noting for this clone: Its antigen is currently unknown.

The specimen was naive CD4+ T cells sorted from blood. Subset given: CD45RA+ positively selected. This receptor was taken from a man in his late teens or twenties in good health. The chain links TRBV11-2 to TRBJ1-6, with 7 bases lining up with TRBD1. CDR3: CASSPGGRALHF. The CDR3 DNA reads as TGTGCCAGCAGTCCAGGGGGGAGGGCCCTCCACTTT.